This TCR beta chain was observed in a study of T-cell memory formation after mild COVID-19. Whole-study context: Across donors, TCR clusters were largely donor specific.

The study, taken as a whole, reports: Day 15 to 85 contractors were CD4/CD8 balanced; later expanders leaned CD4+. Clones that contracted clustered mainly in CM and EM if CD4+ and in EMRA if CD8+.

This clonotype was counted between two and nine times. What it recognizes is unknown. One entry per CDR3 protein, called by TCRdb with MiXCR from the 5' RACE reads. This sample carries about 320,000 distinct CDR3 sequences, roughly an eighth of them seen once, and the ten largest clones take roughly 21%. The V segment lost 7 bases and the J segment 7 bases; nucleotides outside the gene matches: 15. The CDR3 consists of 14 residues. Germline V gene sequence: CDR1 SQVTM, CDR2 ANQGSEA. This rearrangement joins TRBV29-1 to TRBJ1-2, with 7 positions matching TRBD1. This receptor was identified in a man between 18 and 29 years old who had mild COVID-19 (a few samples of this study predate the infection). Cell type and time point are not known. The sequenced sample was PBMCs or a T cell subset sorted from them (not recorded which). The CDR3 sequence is CSGEVGGGGGGYTF. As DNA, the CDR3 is TGCAGCGGGGAAGTGGGAGGGGGCGGTGGTGGCTACACCTTC.